The entry below describes one T cell receptor (beta chain). Its antigen remains unknown. This sample was taken from a study of T cells in Graves' hyperthyroidism and ophthalmopathy. Study-wide points: Appearing also in blood were most of the thyroid clonotypes expanded above 0.001. Ophthalmopathy was model-predicted a median approximately 6.9 months pre-onset.

Amplified TCR beta CDR3 regions derived from RNA transcripts. The HTBI primer set drove a first-round RT-PCR of the TCR CDR3. TCRdb redid the calling of the multiplex PCR reads with MiXCR, one entry per CDR3 protein. This sample has around 600,000 distinct CDR3 sequences; approximately 42% occur once, and the top ten carry about 7.2%. This CDR3 region has 16 residues. The V gene lost 5 bases and the J gene lost 0 bases, with 13 bases spanning the gap. The germline V gene encodes CDR1 LNHDA and CDR2 SQIVND (reference sequence). Diagnoses used clinical symptoms, serum thyroxine and TRAb, thyroid ultrasound and orbital computed tomography.

The sequenced material came from peripheral blood or thyroid tissue (not recorded which). The chain carries TRBV19 and TRBJ1-4; D is unclear. This clonotype originated in an adult man with Graves' disease, either hyperthyroidism or ophthalmopathy (not recorded which). The CDR3 sequence is CASSPARAATNEKLFF. The CDR3 region has the DNA TGTGCCAGTAGTCCGGCCCGAGCAGCAACTAATGAAAAACTGTTTTTT.